These 8 T cell receptor beta chains share one sample of origin, sequenced in a study of blood T cell repertoires in COVID-19. Libraries were prepared by immunoSEQ multiplex PCR; TCRdb keeps only in-frame clonotypes and omits some of them. The sample carries about 220,000 clones, about 86% recorded once. The source material was peripheral blood. These receptors were collected from a woman aged 25 to 39 who had recovered from COVID-19.

The chain uses TRBV27 and TRBJ2-7, with D possibly matching TRBD1 (7 bases). The CDR3 extends over 16 amino acids. Trimming removed 5 bases at V and 3 bases at J, with 20 bases between. Germline lookup yields CDR1 MNHEY and CDR2 SMNVEV (reference sequence). The CDR3 protein is CASSPRGGTVGYEQYF. CDR3 nucleotide sequence: TGTGCCAGCAGTCCAAGAGGCGGGACAGTAGGCTACGAGCAGTACTTC.

V is TRBV6-5 and J is TRBJ2-7, with D possibly being TRBD1 (5 bases). Trimming shortened V by 4 bases and J by 6 bases, and 19 bases separated the two germline ends. Germline V lookup: CDR1 MNHEY, CDR2 SVGAGI. The CDR3 has 15 amino acids. In DNA, the CDR3 is TGTGCCAGCAGTTTGGGGTCAGGCAGGGCTCGCGAGCAGTACTTC. Translation gives CASSLGSGRAREQYF.

The chain uses TRBV19 and TRBJ2-7, with 8 bases identical to TRBD1. The CDR3 runs to 17 residues. V dropped 4 bases and J dropped 3; count of bases not matched to a gene: 14. Looked up from germline, CDR1 is LNHDA and CDR2 is SQIVND (reference sequence). In DNA form, the CDR3 reads TGTGCCAGTAGTACCCCTTGGACAGGGTGGAAAGACTACGAGCAGTACTTC. It specifies CASSTPWTGWKDYEQYF.

The chain carries TRBV3-1 (or the pseudogene TRBV3-2) and TRBJ1-3; D unclear. Germline assignment: CDR1 LGHDT and CDR2 YNNKEL (reference sequence). The CDR3 consists of 16 residues. Trimming shortened V by 0 bases and J by 0 bases, and 9 bases separated the two germline ends. CDR3 DNA sequence: TGTGCCAGCAGCCAAGACCTGGGCCACTCTGGAAACACCATATATTTT. This sequence encodes CASSQDLGHSGNTIYF.

The chain joins TRBV7-2 to TRBJ1-4, with D perhaps TRBD1 (5 bases). This CDR3 spans 13 amino acids. The V gene lost 1 base and the J gene lost 10 bases, with 10 bases spanning the gap. The germline gives CDR1 SGHTA, CDR2 FQGNSA. The CDR3 coding sequence is TGTGCCAGCAGCTTAGGGGAGGGGATAAAACTGTTTTTT. Its translation: CASSLGEGIKLFF. The full variable domain, its missing parts supplied by reference TRBV7-2 and TRBJ1-4, is GAGVSQSPSNKVTEKGKDVELRCDPISGHTALYWYRQSLGQGLEFLIYFQGNSAPDKSGLPSDRFSAERTGGSVSTLTIQRTQQEDSAVYLCASSLGEGIKLFFGSGTQLSVL.

This clone was recorded a few times. CDR3 bases: TGTGCCAGTAGCCCGGAACAGTGGACAGGGGAAAAGGATCAGCCCCAGCATTTT. This encodes CASSPEQWTGEKDQPQHF. The rearrangement uses TRBV19 and TRBJ1-5, with 9 bases matching TRBD1. Losses at the gene ends were 6 bases for V and 5 bases for J; bases not matched to a gene: 17. Germline V gene sequence: CDR1 LNHDA, CDR2 SQIVND (reference sequence). This CDR3 is built from 18 residues.

The rearrangement links TRBV7-3 to TRBJ2-1; 9 nucleotides agree with TRBD2. J was trimmed by 7 bases and V by 0 bases; bases with no gene match: 7. The germline V gene has CDR1 SGHTA and CDR2 FQGTGA. CDR3 length: 16 residues. CDR3 DNA: TGTGCCAGCAGCTTAACGTCGCCTAGCGGGGTAAATGAGCAGTTCTTC. It codes for CASSLTSPSGVNEQFF.

The V gene is TRBV18, the J gene TRBJ1-1; 7 nucleotides align to TRBD1. This CDR3 has 17 amino acids. The germline CDR1 and CDR2 sequences are KGHSH and LQKENI. V lost 0 bases to trimming and J lost 6 bases; unmatched junction nucleotides: 13. CDR3 amino acids: CASSPPRETGLVAEAFF. CDR3 in DNA: TGTGCCAGCTCACCACCACGAGAGACAGGGTTGGTTGCTGAAGCTTTCTTT.